One sample yielded the 5 T cell receptor beta chains listed below, sequenced in a study of tumor and adjacent non-tumor tissue in lung cancer (dated by TCRdb to the late 2010s). RNA was isolated from bulk, unsorted tissue, and RNA quality was assessed with a NanoDrop ND-1000 and an Agilent 2100. To prepare the library, multiplex PCR was applied. Sequencing was performed on an Illumina HiSeq 2500. TCRbeta libraries were constructed through three rounds of nested PCR with primers (Table S4) according to protocols adapted from ARM-PCR. TCRdb trimmed the raw reads at Q25, called clones with MiXCR and kept productive beta chains. Each entry merges the rows of one CDR3 protein and shows their most common DNA and genes. The sample data list over 130,000 distinct CDR3 sequences, and approximately 70% of these were observed just once. The biggest ten clones account for 15% to 20% of the sample. Sequencing used lung tumor tissue. These receptors were obtained from a man aged 55-75 years with small cell lung cancer.

The sample holds a few counts of this clonotype. V is TRBV4-1 and J is TRBJ2-3; tentative D call: TRBD2 (6 bases). Between the trimmed V and J ends, which lost 6 bases and 9 bases, there was a span of 22 bases. Germline-derived CDR1 and CDR2 are MGHRA and YSYEKL. This CDR3 is 15 amino acids long. This chain's CDR3 is CASRATGGPGETQYF. The CDR3 DNA reads TGCGCCAGCAGGGCTACCGGAGGGCCCGGGGAGACGCAGTATTTT.

By frequency in the sample, this clonotype is medium-sized (0.01 to 0.1%). The chain couples TRBV6-1 to TRBJ2-2, with 13 positions matching TRBD2. The CDR3 spans 15 residues. Trimming cost V 7 bases and J 6 bases; bases outside gene matches: 5. Germline lookup yields CDR1 MNHNS and CDR2 SASEGT. CDR3 in DNA: TGTGCCAGCACTTGGACTAGCGGGAGATCCGGGGAGCTGTTTTTT. Residues: CASTWTSGRSGELFF.

This clonotype appeared many times. The chain joins TRBV20-1 to TRBJ2-5, with D tentatively TRBD2 (6 bases). Per the germline V gene, CDR1 is DFQATT and CDR2 is SNEGSKA (reference sequence). Trimming removed 5 bases from V and 4 bases from J, with 17 bases in between. CDR3 size: 14 residues. CDR3 coding DNA: TGCAGTGCTCCGGACTACACCTCACGAGAGACCCAGTACTTC. Translation: CSAPDYTSRETQYF.

The V call is TRBV12-3 or TRBV12-4, the J call TRBJ2-1; possibly TRBD1 for D (6 bases). V lost 3 bases, J lost 8 bases, and 17 bases lay in between. The CDR3 is made up of 15 amino acids. CDR3 amino acids: CASSFLVQGGHEQFF. The CDR3, as DNA: TGTGCCAGCAGTTTCCTAGTACAGGGTGGCCATGAGCAGTTCTTC.

Notes on this clonotype: No conserved phenylalanine or tryptophan is present at the end of the CDR3, so a read error is the likely explanation. J is TRBJ2-7 and V is TRBV11-2; D gene ambiguous. CDR3 length: 11 residues. The V gene lost 7 bases and the J gene lost 6 bases, with 10 bases spanning the gap. Germline CDR1 SGHAT, CDR2 FQNNGV. CDR3 bases: TGTGCCAGCAACTCCTGGGGCGAGCAGTACCTC. Amino acids: CASNSWGEQYL.